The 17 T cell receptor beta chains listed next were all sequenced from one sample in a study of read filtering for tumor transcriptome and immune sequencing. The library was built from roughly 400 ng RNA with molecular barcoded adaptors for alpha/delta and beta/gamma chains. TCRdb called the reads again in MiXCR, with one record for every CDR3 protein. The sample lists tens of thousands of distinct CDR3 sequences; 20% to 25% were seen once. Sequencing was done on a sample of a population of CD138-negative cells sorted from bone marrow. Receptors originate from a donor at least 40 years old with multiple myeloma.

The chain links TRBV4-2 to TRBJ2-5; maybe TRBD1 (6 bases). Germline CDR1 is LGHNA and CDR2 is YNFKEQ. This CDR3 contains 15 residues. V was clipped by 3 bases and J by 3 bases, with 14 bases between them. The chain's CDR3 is CASSQGTLQEETQYF. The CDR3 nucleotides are TGTGCCAGCAGCCAGGGGACACTCCAAGAAGAGACCCAGTACTTC.

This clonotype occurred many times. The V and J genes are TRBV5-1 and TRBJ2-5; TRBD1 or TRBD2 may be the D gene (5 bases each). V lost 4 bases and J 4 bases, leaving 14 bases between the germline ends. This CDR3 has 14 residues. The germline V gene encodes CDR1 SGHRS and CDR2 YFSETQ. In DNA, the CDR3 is TGCGCCAGCAGCCCCAGGGAGCGGCGAGAGACCCAGTACTTC. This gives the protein CASSPRERRETQYF.

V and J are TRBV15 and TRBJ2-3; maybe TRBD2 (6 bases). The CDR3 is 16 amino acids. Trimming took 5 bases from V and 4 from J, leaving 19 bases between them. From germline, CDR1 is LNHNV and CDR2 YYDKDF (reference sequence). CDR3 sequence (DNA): TGTGCCACCAGCTCCTTACCCTCATGGAGGGCAGATACGCAGTATTTT. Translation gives CATSSLPSWRADTQYF.

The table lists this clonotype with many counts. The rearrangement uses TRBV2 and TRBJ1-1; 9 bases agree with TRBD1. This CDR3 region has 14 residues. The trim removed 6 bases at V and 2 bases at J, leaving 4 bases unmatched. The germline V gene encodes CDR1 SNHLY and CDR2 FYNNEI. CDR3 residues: CASRHRGLNTEAFF. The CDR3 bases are TGTGCCAGCAGACACAGGGGGCTCAACACTGAAGCTTTCTTT.

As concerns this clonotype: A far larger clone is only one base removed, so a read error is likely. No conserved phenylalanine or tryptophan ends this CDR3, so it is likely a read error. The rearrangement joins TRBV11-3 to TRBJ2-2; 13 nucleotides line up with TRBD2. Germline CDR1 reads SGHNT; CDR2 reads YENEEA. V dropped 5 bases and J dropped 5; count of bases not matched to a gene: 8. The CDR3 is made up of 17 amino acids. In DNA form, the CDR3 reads TGTGCCAGCAGCCCAACTAGCGGGGGGGCTCAGACCGGGGAGCTGTTTCTT. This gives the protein CASSPTSGGAQTGELFL.

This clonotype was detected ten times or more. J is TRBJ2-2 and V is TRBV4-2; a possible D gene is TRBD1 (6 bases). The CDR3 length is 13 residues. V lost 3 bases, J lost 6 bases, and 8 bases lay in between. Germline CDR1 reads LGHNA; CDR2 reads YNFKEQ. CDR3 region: CASSHGGSGELFF. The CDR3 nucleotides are TGTGCCAGCAGCCATGGGGGCTCCGGGGAGCTGTTTTTT.

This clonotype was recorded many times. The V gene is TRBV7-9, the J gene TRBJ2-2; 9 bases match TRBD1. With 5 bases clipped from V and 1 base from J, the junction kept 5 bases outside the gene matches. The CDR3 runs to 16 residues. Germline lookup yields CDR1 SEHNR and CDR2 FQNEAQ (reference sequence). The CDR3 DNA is TGTGCCAGCAGCGCCAGGGACAGGGAGAACACCGGGGAGCTGTTTTTT. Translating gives CASSARDRENTGELFF.

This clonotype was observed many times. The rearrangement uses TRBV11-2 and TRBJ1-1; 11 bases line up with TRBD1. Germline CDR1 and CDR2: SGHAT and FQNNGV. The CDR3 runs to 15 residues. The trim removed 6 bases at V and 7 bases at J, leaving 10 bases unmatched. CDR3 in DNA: TGTGCCAGCAGGATACGGACAGGGGGCAAAGTTGAAGCTTTCTTT. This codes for CASRIRTGGKVEAFF.

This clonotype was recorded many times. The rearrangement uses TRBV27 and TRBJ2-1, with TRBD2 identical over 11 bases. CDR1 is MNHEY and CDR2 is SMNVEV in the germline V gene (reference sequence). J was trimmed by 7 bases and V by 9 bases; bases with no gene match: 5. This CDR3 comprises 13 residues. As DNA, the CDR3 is TGTGCCAGTACTAGCGGGGGTAGGAATGAGCAGTTCTTC. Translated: CASTSGGRNEQFF.

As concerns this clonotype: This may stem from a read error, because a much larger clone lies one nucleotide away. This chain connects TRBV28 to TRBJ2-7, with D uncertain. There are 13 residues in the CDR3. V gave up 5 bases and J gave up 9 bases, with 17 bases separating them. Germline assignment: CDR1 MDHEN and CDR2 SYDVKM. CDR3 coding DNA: TGTGCCAGCAGTCTATTCAGCGATAAGCGGCAGTACTTC. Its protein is CASSLFSDKRQYF.

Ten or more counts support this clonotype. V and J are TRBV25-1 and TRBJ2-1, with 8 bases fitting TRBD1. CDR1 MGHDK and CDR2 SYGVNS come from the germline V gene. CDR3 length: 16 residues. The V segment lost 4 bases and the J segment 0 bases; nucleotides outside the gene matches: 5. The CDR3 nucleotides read TGTGCCAGCAGTGGGGGGACAGGAGGCTCCTACAATGAGCAGTTCTTC. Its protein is CASSGGTGGSYNEQFF.

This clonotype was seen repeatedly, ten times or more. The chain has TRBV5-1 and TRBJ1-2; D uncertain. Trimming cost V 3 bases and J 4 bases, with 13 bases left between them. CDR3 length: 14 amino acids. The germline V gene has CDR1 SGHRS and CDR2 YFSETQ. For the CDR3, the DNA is TGCGCCAGCAGCTCGGACGGATCCCTCTATGGCTACACCTTC. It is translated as CASSSDGSLYGYTF.

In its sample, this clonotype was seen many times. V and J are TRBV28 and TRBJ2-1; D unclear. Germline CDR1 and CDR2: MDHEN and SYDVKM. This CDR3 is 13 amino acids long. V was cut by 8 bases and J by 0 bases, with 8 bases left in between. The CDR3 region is CASGSSSYNEQFF. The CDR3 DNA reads TGTGCCAGCGGGTCCAGCTCCTACAATGAGCAGTTCTTC.

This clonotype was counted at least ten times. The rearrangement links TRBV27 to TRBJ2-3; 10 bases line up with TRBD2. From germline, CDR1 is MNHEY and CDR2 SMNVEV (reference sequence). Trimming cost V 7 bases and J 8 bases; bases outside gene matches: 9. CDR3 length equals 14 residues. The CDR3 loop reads CASILSGGHGTQYF. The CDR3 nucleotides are TGTGCCAGCATCCTTAGCGGGGGGCACGGTACGCAGTATTTT.

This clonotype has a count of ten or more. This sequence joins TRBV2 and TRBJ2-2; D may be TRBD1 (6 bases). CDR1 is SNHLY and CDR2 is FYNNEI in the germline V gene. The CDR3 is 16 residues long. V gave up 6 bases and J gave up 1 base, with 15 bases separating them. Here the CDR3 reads CASRGRDTGNTGELFF. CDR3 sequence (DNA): TGTGCCAGCAGGGGACGGGACACAGGGAACACCGGGGAGCTGTTTTTT.

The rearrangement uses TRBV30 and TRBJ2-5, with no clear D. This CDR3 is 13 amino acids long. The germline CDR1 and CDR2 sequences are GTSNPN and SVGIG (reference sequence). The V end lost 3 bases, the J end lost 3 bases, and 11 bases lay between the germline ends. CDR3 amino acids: CAWSESGEETQYF. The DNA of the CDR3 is TGTGCCTGGAGCGAGAGTGGGGAAGAGACCCAGTACTTC.

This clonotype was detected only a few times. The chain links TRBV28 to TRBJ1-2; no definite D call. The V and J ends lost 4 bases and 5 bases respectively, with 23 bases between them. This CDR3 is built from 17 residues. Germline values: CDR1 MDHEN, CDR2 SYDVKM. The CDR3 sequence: CASSSAGGVGSRYGYTF. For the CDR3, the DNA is TGTGCCAGCAGTTCCGCAGGTGGGGTTGGGTCCCGGTATGGCTACACCTTC.